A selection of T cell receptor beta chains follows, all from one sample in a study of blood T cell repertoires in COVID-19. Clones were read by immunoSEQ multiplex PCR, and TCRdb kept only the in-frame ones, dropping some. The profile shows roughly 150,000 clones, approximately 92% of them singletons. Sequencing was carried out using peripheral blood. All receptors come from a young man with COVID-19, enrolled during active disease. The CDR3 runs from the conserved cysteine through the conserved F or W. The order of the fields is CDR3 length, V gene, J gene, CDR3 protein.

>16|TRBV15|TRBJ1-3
CATSRDRGRPGNTIYF
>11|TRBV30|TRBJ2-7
CAWSGGGEQYF
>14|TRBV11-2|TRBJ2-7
CASSPRRNKYEQYF
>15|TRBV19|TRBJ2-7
CASSTRLAASYEQYF
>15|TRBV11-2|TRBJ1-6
CASSSGQGARSPLHF
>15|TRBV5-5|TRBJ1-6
CASCPGRNDNSPLHF
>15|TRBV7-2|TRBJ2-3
CASSQGAGEWDTQYF
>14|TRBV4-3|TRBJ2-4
CASSQELVSNIQYF
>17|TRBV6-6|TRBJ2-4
CASSRNRWDLAKNIQYF
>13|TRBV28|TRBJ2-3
CASSFPGSDTQYF
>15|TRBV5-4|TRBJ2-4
CASSLGSGAKNIQYF
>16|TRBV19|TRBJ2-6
CASSRRGSSGANVLTF
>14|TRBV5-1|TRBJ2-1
CASSETGSYNEQFF
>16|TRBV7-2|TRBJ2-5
CASSTASGRWEETQYF
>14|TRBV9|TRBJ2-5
CASSVGAGQETQYF
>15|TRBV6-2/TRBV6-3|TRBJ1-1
CASSPSPLPNTEAFF
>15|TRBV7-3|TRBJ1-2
CASSPTGTGLSGYTF
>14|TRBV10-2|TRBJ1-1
CASSYAQLGGEAFF
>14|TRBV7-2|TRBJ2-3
CASSLGVSTDTQYF
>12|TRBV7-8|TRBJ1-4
CASSTNSEKLFF
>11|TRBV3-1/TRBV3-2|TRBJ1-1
CASGGGPEAFF
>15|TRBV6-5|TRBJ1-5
CASSTSRQHNQPQHF
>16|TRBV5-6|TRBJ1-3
CASSPETGASGNTIYF
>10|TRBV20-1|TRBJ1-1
CSALDTEAFF
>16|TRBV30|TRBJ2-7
CAWSVPRSSGRIEQYF
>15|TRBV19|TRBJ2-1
CASSIISGRGNEQFF
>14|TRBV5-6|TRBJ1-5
CASSSGGLHQPQHF
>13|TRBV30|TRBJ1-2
CAWSSTGNYGYTF
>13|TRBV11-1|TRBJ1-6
CASSWTGVSPLHF
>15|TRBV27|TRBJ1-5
CASSSAARGNQPQHF
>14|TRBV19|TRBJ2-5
CASSIGGNQETQYF
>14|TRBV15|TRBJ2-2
CATSRDFNTGELFF
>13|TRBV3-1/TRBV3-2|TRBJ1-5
CASSPNSNQPQHF
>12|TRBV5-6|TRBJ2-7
CASSFAPGTEQF
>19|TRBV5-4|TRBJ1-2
CASSRGGGAVEGKDYGYTF
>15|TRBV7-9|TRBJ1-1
CASSLALSVNTEAFF
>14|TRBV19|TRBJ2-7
CASSDRDRAYEQYF
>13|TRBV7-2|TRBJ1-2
CASSLSIVYGYTF
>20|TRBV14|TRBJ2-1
CASSQEGIGTGLRVYNEQFF
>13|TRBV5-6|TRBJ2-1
CASSLGGHNEQFF
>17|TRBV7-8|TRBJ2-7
CASSRGPTGDNSYEQYF
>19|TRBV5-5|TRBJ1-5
CASSLSLRVQGTGDQPQHF
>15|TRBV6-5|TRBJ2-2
CASRFSGLNTGELFF
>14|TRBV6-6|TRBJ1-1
CASTSVRDRIEAFF
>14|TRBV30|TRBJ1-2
CAWSTGGLDYGYTF
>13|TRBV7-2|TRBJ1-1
CASSFQGGTEAFF
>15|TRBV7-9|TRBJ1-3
CASSAFRGSGNTIYF
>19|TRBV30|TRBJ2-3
CAWTHADIRTSVGPDTQYF
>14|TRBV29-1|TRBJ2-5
CSLSPSGVRETQYF
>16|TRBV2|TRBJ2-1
CASSEGYGGSPDEQFF
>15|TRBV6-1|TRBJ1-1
CASSDDGQMNTEAFF